This T cell receptor beta chain came from a study of Graves' ophthalmopathy and Graves' hyperthyroidism. In the study overall: Being free of ophthalmopathy for 18 months of follow-up defined stable hyperthyroidism. Broader study findings: This model predicted ophthalmopathy progression (sensitivity 70% to 71%, specificity around 72%).

The J segment lost 2 bases and the V segment lost 8 bases, leaving 5 bases of the junction unmatched. CDR3 size: 12 residues. The germline gives CDR1 SQVTM, CDR2 ANQGSEA. RNA transcripts yielded amplified TCR beta CDR3 regions. First-round RT-PCR used HTBI primers; second-round multiplex PCR followed. TCRdb re-derived calls from the multiplex PCR reads in MiXCR, one entry per CDR3 protein. Of about 1.1 million distinct CDR3 sequences listed, about 36% were seen once; the top ten hold around 10%. Hyperthyroidism was new, under 2 months, in patients aged 18 to 65. This clonotype was seen many times. Antigen unknown.

Sequenced: peripheral blood or thyroid tissue (not recorded which). This clonotype was obtained from an adult man with Graves' hyperthyroidism. The V call is TRBV29-1, the J call TRBJ2-5; 7 nucleotides line up with TRBD1. The CDR3: CSSWTGQETQYF. The CDR3 coding sequence is TGCAGCAGCTGGACAGGACAAGAGACCCAGTACTTC. Full variable domain (outside the CDR3, taken from reference TRBV29-1 and TRBJ2-5): SAVISQKPSRDICQRGTSLTIQCQVDSQVTMMFWYRQQPGQSLTLIATANQGSEATYESGFVIDKFPISRPNLTFSTLTVSNMSPEDSSIYLCSSWTGQETQYFGPGTRLLVL.